This T cell receptor (beta chain) was recovered during a study of T cells in Graves' hyperthyroidism and ophthalmopathy. General study findings and limits: In the blood, most expanded thyroid clonotypes above 0.001 appeared as well.

As regards this clonotype: Its antigen is unidentified.

Amplification yielded TCR beta CDR3 regions, with RNA transcripts as the source. During a first-round RT-PCR of the TCR CDR3, the HTBI primer set was used. MiXCR was run by TCRdb on the multiplex PCR reads, yielding one entry per CDR3 protein. The top ten clones hold 8.4% of a sample with roughly 740,000 distinct CDR3 sequences, about 16% of them seen once. Trimming stripped 3 bases from V and 0 bases from J, with 9 bases between. This CDR3 region has 14 residues. The germline V gene has CDR1 DFQATT and CDR2 SNEGSKA (reference sequence). Stable Graves' hyperthyroidism meant no ophthalmopathy progression within 18 months. This sample holds PBMCs from around 9.9 ml fresh peripheral blood.

The sample comprised blood. V and J are TRBV20-1 and TRBJ2-1, with a possible D match to TRBD2 (5 bases). The sequence derives from a man younger than 30 with Graves' hyperthyroidism. The CDR3 loop reads CSASETSSYNEQFF. The DNA of the CDR3 is TGCAGTGCTAGTGAAACTAGCTCCTACAATGAGCAGTTCTTC.